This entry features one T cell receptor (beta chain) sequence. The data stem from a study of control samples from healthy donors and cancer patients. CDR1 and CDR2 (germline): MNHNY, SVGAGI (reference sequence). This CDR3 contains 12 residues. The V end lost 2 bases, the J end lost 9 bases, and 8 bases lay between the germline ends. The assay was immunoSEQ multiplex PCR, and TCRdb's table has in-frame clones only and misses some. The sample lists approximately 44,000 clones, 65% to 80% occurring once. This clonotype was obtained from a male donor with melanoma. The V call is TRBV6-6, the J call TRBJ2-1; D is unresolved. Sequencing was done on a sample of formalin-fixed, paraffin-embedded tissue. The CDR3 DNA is TGTGCCAGCAGTTACCCGGCGACTGAGCAGTTCTTC. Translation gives CASSYPATEQFF.